This T cell receptor beta chain came from a study of blood T cell repertoires in COVID-19. TCRdb's table, derived via immunoSEQ multiplex PCR, lists solely in-frame clones and lacks some. The data hold about 200,000 clones, with more than 75% observed a single time. The V gene lost 5 bases and the J gene lost 4 bases, with 9 bases spanning the gap. The CDR3 is 13 residues long. Germline CDR1 is PRHDT and CDR2 is FYEKMQ (reference sequence). The receptor comes from a man aged 40-49 years with acute COVID-19. Source material: PBMCs or T cells enriched from blood (not recorded which). The chain carries TRBV13 and TRBJ1-5; D is unclear. The chain's CDR3 is CASSPGLNQPQHF. CDR3 in DNA: TGTGCCAGCAGCCCGGGATTAAATCAGCCCCAGCATTTT.